This passage covers 21 T cell receptor beta chains from one sample sequenced in a study of T cells after posttransplantation cyclophosphamide. This table comes from immunoSEQ multiplex PCR, and its TCRdb copy is limited to in-frame clones, with some not included. The specimen has 40,000 to 55,000 clones, none found just once. Sequencing used PBMCs. Receptors were obtained from a man in his forties or fifties in good health, CMV-negative, and a related stem cell transplant donor.

This clone was picked up many times. CDR3 region: CASRNGSFTGELFF. The CDR3, as DNA: TGCGCCAGCAGAAACGGGAGTTTTACCGGGGAGCTGTTTTTT. The chain joins TRBV10-1 to TRBJ2-2, with D perhaps TRBD2 (6 bases). V dropped 6 bases and J dropped 5 bases, with 13 bases sitting between them. Germline values: CDR1 WNHNN, CDR2 SYGVQD (reference sequence). There are 14 residues in the CDR3.

In this sample, this clone turned up many times. The chain links TRBV6-1 to TRBJ2-5; D not resolved. This CDR3 spans 13 amino acids. Trimming stripped 7 bases from V and 2 bases from J, with 11 bases between. Per the germline V gene, CDR1 is MNHNS and CDR2 is SASEGT. The CDR3 reads CASTWSVQETQYF. The CDR3 bases are TGTGCCAGCACTTGGAGCGTACAAGAGACCCAGTACTTC.

The sample holds many counts of this clone. The V gene is TRBV11-2, the J gene TRBJ2-7; no reliable D call. The V end lost 8 bases, the J end lost 0 bases, and 11 bases lay between the germline ends. Germline CDR1 and CDR2: SGHAT and FQNNGV. The CDR3 contains 13 residues. CDR3 sequence reads: CASSVGLSYEQYF. Written as DNA, the CDR3 is TGTGCCAGCTCGGTGGGCCTCTCCTACGAGCAGTACTTC.

This clone was found many times. The chain combines TRBV11-2 with TRBJ1-2; D is possibly TRBD1 (5 bases). This CDR3 region has 13 residues. Looked up from germline, CDR1 is SGHAT and CDR2 is FQNNGV. The germline V and J ends were trimmed by 7 bases and 5 bases, with 14 bases remaining between them. CDR3 bases: TGTGCCAGCAACCAGGGCCTCTCGTATGGCTACACCTTC. Its protein is CASNQGLSYGYTF.

This clone occurred many times. The chain couples TRBV5-4 to TRBJ2-7; 10 bases align to TRBD2. This CDR3 region has 15 residues. V was pared by 5 bases and J by 1 base, with 6 bases of the junction left unmatched. Germline CDR1 is SGHNT and CDR2 is YYREEE (reference sequence). The CDR3 sequence: CASRLAGGPSYEQYF. For the CDR3, the DNA is TGTGCCAGCAGGTTAGCGGGAGGCCCTTCCTACGAGCAGTACTTC.

This clone came up many times. The chain combines TRBV10-1 with TRBJ2-7; TRBD1 might be the D (5 bases). The CDR3 spans 15 residues. Germline V lookup: CDR1 WNHNN, CDR2 SYGVQD (reference sequence). Trimming stripped 2 bases from V and 3 bases from J, with 14 bases between. The CDR3 loop reads CASSEVAGLRYEQYF. The CDR3 coding sequence is TGCGCCAGCAGTGAGGTGGCAGGGCTTCGCTACGAGCAGTACTTC.

This clone was found many times. The V call is TRBV15, the J call TRBJ2-7; 8 bases agree with TRBD1. Germline CDR1 is LNHNV and CDR2 is YYDKDF (reference sequence). The CDR3 has 15 amino acids. V lost 0 bases to trimming and J lost 5 bases; unmatched junction nucleotides: 6. This CDR3 reads CATSRDFGQGNEQYF. The CDR3 DNA reads TGTGCCACCAGCAGAGATTTTGGACAGGGTAACGAGCAGTACTTC.

This clone was counted many times. The chain is built from TRBV11-2 and TRBJ2-7; TRBD2 matches at 8 bases. This CDR3 has 15 amino acids. Germline assignment: CDR1 SGHAT and CDR2 FQNNGV. Losses at the gene ends were 7 bases for V and 0 bases for J; bases not matched to a gene: 8. The CDR3 protein is CASTPGGLYSYEQYF. The DNA for the CDR3 is TGTGCCAGCACCCCGGGAGGGCTGTACTCCTACGAGCAGTACTTC. Filled out from reference TRBV11-2 and TRBJ2-7, the complete variable domain reads EAGVAQSPRYKIIEKRQSVAFWCNPISGHATLYWYQQILGQGPKLLIQFQNNGVVDDSQLPKDRFSAERLKGVDSTLKIQPAKLEDSAVYLCASTPGGLYSYEQYFGPGTRLTVT.

This clone was counted ten times or more. One end of the junction varies from germline; a read error may be responsible. The gene calls are TRBV7-7 and TRBJ1-4, with 11 nucleotides matching TRBD1. The CDR3 consists of 17 residues. The V gene's germline CDR1 is SSHAT and CDR2 FNYEAQ (reference sequence). CDR3 nucleotide sequence: TGTGCTAGCAGCCGGACAGGGGGCGATGGATACGATGAAAAACTGTTTTTT. Protein sequence: CASSRTGGDGYDEKLFF.

This clone has more than one count but fewer than ten. The chain recombines TRBV18 with TRBJ2-7; 10 nucleotides line up with TRBD1. The CDR3 extends over 15 amino acids. The germline gives CDR1 KGHSH, CDR2 LQKENI. J was trimmed by 0 bases and V by 4 bases; bases with no gene match: 3. Here the CDR3 DNA reads TGTGCCAGCTCACAGAGGACAGGGGGCTCCTACGAGCAGTACTTC. This translates into CASSQRTGGSYEQYF.

The chain has TRBV6-6 and TRBJ1-1; the D gene is possibly TRBD1 (6 bases). The CDR3 spans 15 residues. The V gene lost 5 bases and the J gene lost 2 bases, with 15 bases spanning the gap. Per the germline V gene, CDR1 is MNHNY and CDR2 is SVGAGI (reference sequence). CDR3 nucleotides: TGTGCCAGCAGTCCCCAAGGGGGGGGAAACACTGAAGCTTTCTTT. It yields the protein CASSPQGGGNTEAFF.

Ten or more counts support this clone. The chain joins TRBV4-3 to TRBJ2-1, with D perhaps matching TRBD1 (6 bases). Per the germline V gene, CDR1 is LGHNA and CDR2 is YSLEER. V was cut by 1 base and J by 7 bases, with 14 bases left in between. This CDR3 contains 15 residues. The CDR3 DNA follows: TGCGCCAGCAGCCAAGCGCAGGGGCAGTTAAATGAGCAGTTCTTC. This sequence encodes CASSQAQGQLNEQFF.

In its sample, this clone was seen many times. J is TRBJ2-7 and V is TRBV28, with TRBD2 identical over 7 bases. CDR3 length equals 15 residues. Per the germline V gene, CDR1 is MDHEN and CDR2 is SYDVKM. Trimming removed 8 bases from V and 1 base from J; junction bases left unmatched: 11. The CDR3 is CASRGGLDFSYEQYF. The CDR3 coding sequence is TGTGCCAGCCGGGGAGGACTAGATTTTTCCTACGAGCAGTACTTC.

This clone was picked up many times. V and J are TRBV28 and TRBJ1-1, with a weak D call TRBD1 (6 bases). V shed 5 bases and J shed 3 bases, with 16 bases lying between them. From germline, CDR1 is MDHEN and CDR2 SYDVKM. This CDR3 contains 15 residues. CDR3 residues: CASSPPTGRHTEAFF. CDR3 DNA: TGTGCCAGCAGTCCTCCGACAGGACGTCACACTGAAGCTTTCTTT.

This clone came up a few times. The J gene is TRBJ1-5, the V gene TRBV6-1, with no clear D. CDR1 is MNHNS and CDR2 is SASEGT in the germline V gene. V was clipped by 5 bases and J by 3 bases, with 14 bases between them. CDR3 size: 15 residues. The CDR3 coding sequence is TGTGCCAGCAGTCGCCTCAGAGGCTCCAATCAGCCCCAGCATTTT. Protein: CASSRLRGSNQPQHF.

The V call is TRBV6-1, the J call TRBJ2-3; perhaps TRBD2 as D (5 bases). V lost 5 bases to trimming and J lost 3 bases, with 12 bases between them. The CDR3 is 14 residues long. Germline CDR1 reads MNHNS; CDR2 reads SASEGT. The CDR3 is CASSYLRETDTQYF. CDR3 nucleotides: TGTGCCAGCAGTTATTTACGGGAAACAGATACGCAGTATTTT.

The chain links TRBV12-5 to TRBJ2-1; 11 bases are a match to TRBD2. Germline CDR1 reads LGHNT; CDR2 reads FRNRAP. V was pared by 6 bases and J by 8 bases, with 9 bases of the junction left unmatched. The CDR3 is made up of 15 amino acids. The CDR3 spells CASGSGTSGADEQFF. CDR3 DNA sequence: TGTGCTAGTGGCTCCGGGACTAGCGGAGCCGATGAGCAGTTCTTC. The full variable domain, its missing parts supplied by reference TRBV12-5 and TRBJ2-1, is DARVTQTPRHKVTEMGQEVTMRCQPILGHNTVFWYRQTMMQGLELLAYFRNRAPLDDSGMPKDRFSAEMPDATLATLKIQPSEPRDSAVYFCASGSGTSGADEQFFGPGTRLTVL.

This clone came up many times. This sequence joins TRBV28 and TRBJ1-2, with D perhaps matching TRBD1 (5 bases). Germline V gene lookup returns CDR1 MDHEN and CDR2 SYDVKM. This CDR3 is built from 13 residues. Trimming pared 3 bases from V and 5 bases from J, leaving 10 bases between. The CDR3 here is CASSFSGTYGYTF. The CDR3 coding sequence is TGTGCCAGCAGTTTTAGCGGGACTTATGGCTACACCTTC.

This clone has a count of ten or more. The chain links TRBV29-1 to TRBJ2-7, with 7 bases that match TRBD1. From germline, CDR1 is SQVTM and CDR2 ANQGSEA. The CDR3 runs 11 residues. V trimming: 5 bases; J trimming: 3 bases; junction bases outside the gene matches: 1. The CDR3 DNA follows: TGCAGCGTTCAGGGGGTCTACGAGCAGTACTTC. Protein product: CSVQGVYEQYF.

This clone was detected many times. The chain couples TRBV7-9 to TRBJ1-1, with no clear D. Trimming cost V 2 bases and J 6 bases, with 4 bases left between them. Germline V lookup: CDR1 SEHNR, CDR2 FQNEAQ (reference sequence). CDR3 size: 11 residues. CDR3 nucleotide sequence: TGTGCCAGCAGCTTAACACCTGAAGCTTTCTTT. Translated, it gives CASSLTPEAFF.

The sample holds many counts of this clone. The V call is TRBV7-8, the J call TRBJ1-1; D call uncertain. Trimming took off 1 base at V and 1 base at J, with 7 bases between the two ends. This CDR3 has 14 residues. Germline-derived CDR1 and CDR2 are SGHVS and FQNEAQ. The CDR3 reads CASSLGQENTEAFF. Written as DNA, the CDR3 is TGTGCCAGCAGCTTAGGGCAGGAGAACACTGAAGCTTTCTTT.